Presented here are 20 T cell receptor beta chains from one specimen sequenced in a study of cytomegalovirus exposure and HLA in healthy donors. PCR used 60 Vbeta primers and 13 Jbeta primers. Assay: immunoSEQ multiplex PCR; the TCRdb copy retains only in-frame clones and omits some. The data show approximately 190,000 clones, 60% to 80% seen once. Sequenced: PBMCs. Every receptor here comes from a woman aged 30 to 39 in good health and CMV-seropositive.

In its sample, this clone was seen once. The chain carries TRBV5-1 and TRBJ1-4; D ambiguous. The V gene lost 4 bases and the J gene lost 6 bases, with 13 bases spanning the gap. This CDR3 is built from 14 residues. Per the germline V gene, CDR1 is SGHRS and CDR2 is YFSETQ. The CDR3 sequence: CASSPGALDEKLFF. In DNA form, the CDR3 reads TGCGCCAGCAGCCCTGGAGCCTTGGATGAAAAACTGTTTTTT.

This clone was detected once. The J gene is TRBJ1-1, the V gene TRBV10-3; possibly TRBD1 for D (5 bases). The CDR3 is made up of 13 amino acids. From germline, CDR1 is ENHRY and CDR2 SYGVKD. V was pared by 10 bases and J by 5 bases, with 17 bases between. The CDR3 region is CATLTEKRTEAFF. The CDR3 region has the DNA TGTGCCACCCTGACAGAGAAGAGGACTGAAGCTTTCTTT.

The chain couples TRBV10-3 to TRBJ2-1; 7 bases match TRBD1. The CDR3 has 16 amino acids. The junction had 10 bases not matched to a gene; V was cut back by 6 bases and J by 2 bases. The germline CDR1 and CDR2 sequences are ENHRY and SYGVKD. DNA for the CDR3: TGTGCCATCAGCCACCCAGGGGGAAGGGCCTACAATGAGCAGTTCTTC. It encodes CAISHPGGRAYNEQFF.

V is TRBV6-5 and J is TRBJ2-1; 10 bases are a match to TRBD2. The germline gives CDR1 MNHEY, CDR2 SVGAGI. The CDR3 is 15 amino acids. J lost 6 bases, V lost 8 bases, and 10 bases had no gene match. DNA of the CDR3: TGTGCCAGCCGTGCTAGCGGGAGATTTGGCAATGAGCAGTTCTTC. Its translation is CASRASGRFGNEQFF.

As DNA, the CDR3 is TGTGCCAGCAGTTACTCTCCTATAATAACCTACGAGCAGTACTTC. Its translation: CASSYSPIITYEQYF. V usage is TRBV6-6 and J usage is TRBJ2-7; D not resolved. The germline CDR1 and CDR2 sequences are MNHNY and SVGAGI (reference sequence). V lost 0 bases and J 2 bases, leaving 11 bases between the germline ends. The CDR3 has 15 residues.

The CDR3 coding sequence is TGTGCCAGCACCCACTCGGGTGGGGGGGCGCAGTATTTT. It specifies CASTHSGGGAQYF. The chain joins TRBV6-1 to TRBJ2-3; TRBD2 matches at 7 bases. CDR3 length: 13 residues. CDR1 is MNHNS and CDR2 is SASEGT in the germline V gene. V dropped 7 bases and J dropped 10; count of bases not matched to a gene: 11.

The gene calls are TRBV7-9 and TRBJ1-3, with unresolved D. The germline V and J ends were trimmed by 5 bases and 0 bases, with 11 bases remaining between them. CDR3 length: 15 amino acids. In germline, CDR1 is SEHNR, CDR2 FQNEAQ (reference sequence). The DNA of the CDR3 is TGTGCCAGCAGCCCCCCTCGGGGCTCTGGAAACACCATATATTTT. Amino acid sequence: CASSPPRGSGNTIYF.

The rearrangement links TRBV7-9 to TRBJ2-5, with a weak D call TRBD2 (6 bases). This CDR3 is built from 14 residues. The V gene lost 5 bases and the J gene lost 1 base, with 11 bases spanning the gap. Germline CDR1 is SEHNR and CDR2 is FQNEAQ (reference sequence). CDR3 sequence: CASSQYSGQETQYF. The DNA for the CDR3 is TGTGCCAGCAGCCAATATAGCGGCCAAGAGACCCAGTACTTC.

This chain connects TRBV27 to TRBJ2-3; D remains ambiguous. This CDR3 is 12 amino acids long. Trimming cost V 5 bases and J 6 bases, with 9 bases left between them. Per the germline V gene, CDR1 is MNHEY and CDR2 is SMNVEV (reference sequence). The DNA for the CDR3 is TGTGCCAGCAGTGGTATGAGGGATACGCAGTATTTT. Translated, it gives CASSGMRDTQYF.

The V and J genes are TRBV4-3 and TRBJ2-5; no clear D gene. Germline V gene lookup returns CDR1 LGHNA and CDR2 YSLEER. Trimming left V 4 bases short and J 5 bases short, with 11 bases between. This CDR3 contains 13 residues. The CDR3 DNA follows: TGCGCCAGCAGCCCAAGGTTCAGGGAGACCCAGTACTTC. It encodes CASSPRFRETQYF.

The chain recombines TRBV4-2 with TRBJ1-6; D remains ambiguous. The V and J ends lost 0 bases and 0 bases respectively, with 9 bases between them. The CDR3 runs 17 residues. The germline V gene encodes CDR1 LGHNA and CDR2 YNFKEQ. CDR3 nucleotide sequence: TGTGCCAGCAGCCAAGATCAAGGGAGCTCCTATAATTCACCCCTCCACTTT. Amino acid sequence: CASSQDQGSSYNSPLHF.

This clone was counted a single time. This chain uses TRBV19 with TRBJ2-3, with D perhaps matching TRBD2 (5 bases). V was trimmed by 3 bases and J by 0 bases, leaving 10 bases between them. The CDR3 loop spans 15 amino acids. Germline-derived CDR1 and CDR2 are LNHDA and SQIVND (reference sequence). This CDR3 is CASSMRVFSTDTQYF. The CDR3 DNA reads as TGTGCCAGTAGTATGAGGGTTTTTAGCACAGATACGCAGTATTTT.

The rearrangement links TRBV6-1 to TRBJ2-1; D remains ambiguous. CDR1 and CDR2 (germline): MNHNS, SASEGT. Deletions cut 6 bases from V and 4 bases from J, with 13 bases between. CDR3 length: 14 residues. In nucleotides, the CDR3 is TGTGCCAGCAGCACCGGGTCCACATACAATGAGCAGTTCTTC. Protein sequence: CASSTGSTYNEQFF.

CDR3 in amino acids: CASSQGVRAPNTEAFF. The CDR3 DNA reads TGCGCCAGCAGCCAAGGTGTGCGGGCCCCGAACACTGAAGCTTTCTTT. This chain joins TRBV4-3 and TRBJ1-1; D call uncertain. Germline assignment: CDR1 LGHNA and CDR2 YSLEER. Trimming removed 1 base at V and 1 base at J, with 13 bases between. This CDR3 is 16 amino acids long.

This chain joins TRBV7-2 and TRBJ1-2; a weak D match, TRBD1 (6 bases). From germline, CDR1 is SGHTA and CDR2 FQGNSA. The CDR3 sequence is 16 residues long. Trimming removed 5 bases from V and 2 bases from J, with 18 bases in between. The CDR3 DNA follows: TGTGCCAGCAGCATTAGGAAAGGGGGGGGAAACTATGGCTACACCTTC. Amino acids: CASSIRKGGGNYGYTF.

The chain joins TRBV30 to TRBJ2-3, with 7 bases identical to TRBD2. The germline gives CDR1 GTSNPN, CDR2 SVGIG (reference sequence). The trim removed 2 bases at V and 8 bases at J, leaving 13 bases unmatched. This CDR3 is built from 15 residues. Here the CDR3 reads CAWSPSPSGGLTQYF. CDR3 DNA: TGTGCCTGGAGTCCCAGCCCCTCGGGGGGACTTACGCAGTATTTT. Drawing the rest from reference TRBV30 and TRBJ2-3, the complete variable domain is SQTIHQWPATLVQPVGSPLSLECTVEGTSNPNLYWYRQAAGRGLQLLFYSVGIGQISSEVPQNLSASRPQDRQFILSSKKLLLSDSGFYLCAWSPSPSGGLTQYFGPGTRLTVL.

The chain recombines TRBV7-2 with TRBJ2-1; 12 bases align to TRBD2. The V gene end was trimmed by 0 bases and the J gene end by 3 bases; junction bases not matched to a gene: 9. The CDR3 runs to 19 residues. The germline gives CDR1 SGHTA, CDR2 FQGNSA. The CDR3 sequence: CASSLAASGRASLYNEQFF. The CDR3 DNA is TGTGCCAGCAGCTTAGCCGCTAGCGGGAGGGCCAGTCTCTACAATGAGCAGTTCTTC.

V usage is TRBV5-6 and J usage is TRBJ1-4; 7 nucleotides line up with TRBD1. V lost 2 bases to trimming and J lost 7 bases; unmatched junction nucleotides: 14. Germline values: CDR1 SGHDT, CDR2 YYEEEE. The CDR3 consists of 17 residues. Here the CDR3 DNA reads TGTGCCAGCAGCTTAAGACAGGGTCGGGTAAATCGTGAAAAACTGTTTTTT. It translates to CASSLRQGRVNREKLFF.

The chain joins TRBV9 to TRBJ1-5; D not resolved. CDR1 and CDR2 (germline): SGDLS, YYNGEE. This CDR3 region has 15 residues. V was cut by 0 bases and J by 4 bases, with 11 bases left in between. The CDR3 region has the DNA TGTGCCAGCAGCGTAGATCCGACACCAAATCAGCCCCAGCATTTT. Protein sequence: CASSVDPTPNQPQHF.

This clone occurred a few times. This chain connects TRBV29-1 to TRBJ1-1, with TRBD1 as a possible D gene (6 bases). The CDR3 totals 14 residues. Germline-derived CDR1 and CDR2 are SQVTM and ANQGSEA. Trimming removed 6 bases at V and 1 base at J, with 15 bases between. The CDR3 coding sequence is TGCAGCGTGGGCTTGGGGGCCCCGAACACTGAAGCTTTCTTT. Its translation: CSVGLGAPNTEAFF.